Listed here is a single T cell receptor beta chain. The sample comes from a study of T-cell reconstitution after alpha-beta-depleted transplantation in children. Unique molecular identifiers were built into the TCRbeta library. MiXCR, applied by TCRdb to the PCR reads, yields one record per CDR3 protein. Of approximately 500,000 distinct CDR3 sequences detected, 10% to 13% appear once; the ten largest clones hold 2%. The receptor was isolated from a child under 10 years old with inherited bone marrow failure, due to receive a stem cell transplant. Sample: PBMCs, taken before TCRalphabeta/CD19-depleted stem cell transplant.

For the CDR3, the DNA is TGTGCCACCAGCAGAGAGAGCGGGGGACTCCTCTACAATGAGCAGTTCTTC. Translation gives CATSRESGGLLYNEQFF. The genes are TRBV15 and TRBJ2-1; 8 nucleotides line up with TRBD2. The germline V gene has CDR1 LNHNV and CDR2 YYDKDF (reference sequence). The CDR3 sequence is 17 residues long. J gave up 3 bases and V 0 bases, and 7 bases lay outside the gene matches.